The 2 T cell receptor beta chains below all came from one sample that was sequenced in a study of blood T cells in healthy people across ages. Primers used in a second PCR of about 7 to 11 cycles were a sample-barcoded 5' primer and a J-beta primer mix. From the 5' RACE reads, TCRdb called clonotypes with MiXCR, one entry per CDR3 protein. The table has around 870,000 distinct CDR3 sequences, 25% to 30% seen once. Sample: blood. Every receptor here comes from a woman aged 80 or over in good health.

In this sample, this clonotype turned up many times. The chain recombines TRBV5-1 with TRBJ2-3; D perhaps matches TRBD1 (6 bases). The CDR3 has 16 amino acids. Trimming pared 4 bases from V and 5 bases from J, leaving 20 bases between. Germline CDR1 reads SGHRS; CDR2 reads YFSETQ. CDR3 residues: CASSRPGQTKGDTQYF. The CDR3 DNA reads TGCGCCAGCAGCCGGCCGGGACAAACAAAAGGAGATACGCAGTATTTT.

This clonotype was picked up many times. V is TRBV20-1 and J is TRBJ2-3; 11 bases line up with TRBD2. CDR1 and CDR2 from the germline V gene are DFQATT and SNEGSKA (reference sequence). The CDR3 totals 15 residues. Trimming cost V 1 base and J 4 bases; bases outside gene matches: 4. The CDR3 sequence is CSARVSGGAADTQYF. In DNA, the CDR3 is TGCAGTGCTAGAGTTAGCGGGGGGGCCGCAGATACGCAGTATTTT.